This T cell receptor beta chain was sequenced during a study of T cells in Graves' hyperthyroidism and ophthalmopathy. Researchers took RNA transcripts and amplified the TCR beta CDR3 regions from them. Carried out on the TCR CDR3, a first-round RT-PCR used the HTBI primer set. TCRdb reprocessed the multiplex PCR reads via MiXCR and lists one record per CDR3 protein. This repertoire shows over 250,000 distinct CDR3 sequences, around 20% found once; its top ten account for 64%. This CDR3 is 14 amino acids long. V was pared by 3 bases and J by 1 base, with 8 bases between. CDR1 SGHDT and CDR2 YYEEEE come from the germline V gene.

The rearrangement joins TRBV5-6 to TRBJ2-4; possibly TRBD2 for D (5 bases). The TCR was taken from a man younger than 40 with Graves' ophthalmopathy. The sequenced sample consisted of blood. CDR3 amino acids: CASSWEIAKNIQYF. CDR3 coding DNA: TGTGCCAGCAGCTGGGAGATCGCCAAAAACATTCAGTACTTC.